These T cell receptor beta chains were read from a single sample in a study of blood T cell repertoires in COVID-19. This table comes from immunoSEQ multiplex PCR, and its TCRdb copy is limited to in-frame clones, with some not included. The table lists a few hundred thousand clones, around 87% of them singletons. Sample: peripheral blood. These receptors all come from a woman between 50 and 59 years old with acute or convalescent COVID-19. The CDR3 runs from the conserved cysteine through the conserved F or W. The D gene is left open where the match is weak. Clone size is shown for a subset of rows, as once, few, many or a class of expanded clone.

clone size,J gene,D gene,V gene,CDR3 protein,CDR3 DNA
.,TRBJ2-1,.,TRBV30,CAWSVSLARNEQFF,TGTGCCTGGAGTGTTAGTCTAGCCAGAAATGAGCAGTTCTTC
once,TRBJ1-1,.,TRBV27,CASSFRLRGNTEAFF,TGTGCCAGCAGTTTTCGCCTCAGGGGTAACACTGAAGCTTTCTTT
.,TRBJ1-2,.,TRBV7-9,CASSLLENPATF,TGTGCCAGCAGCTTATTGGAGAATCCGGCCACCTTC
.,TRBJ2-7,TRBD2,TRBV18,CASSPAASGSPGEQYF,TGTGCCAGCTCACCAGCTGCTAGCGGGAGCCCGGGGGAGCAGTACTTC
.,TRBJ2-7,TRBD2,TRBV6-1,CASSDTSGRREQYF,TGTGCCAGCAGTGATACTAGCGGGAGGCGCGAGCAGTACTTC
.,TRBJ1-3,.,TRBV18,CASSPRGLRDSGNTIYF,TGTGCCAGCTCACCACGGGGACTGCGAGACTCTGGAAACACCATATATTTT
.,TRBJ2-2,.,TRBV5-1,CASSLVAGELFF,TGCGCCAGCAGCTTGGTCGCGGGGGAGCTGTTTTTT
.,TRBJ2-5,.,TRBV7-6,CASSLAPSPLETQYF,TGTGCCAGCAGCTTAGCGCCTAGCCCTTTGGAGACCCAGTACTTC
.,TRBJ2-4,TRBD2,TRBV6-1,CASSEYEAGGYKNIQYF,TGTGCCAGCAGTGAATACGAAGCGGGAGGGTACAAAAACATTCAGTACTTC
.,TRBJ1-1,.,TRBV18,CASSPPSRGNTEAFF,TGTGCCAGCTCACCACCATCTAGGGGAAACACTGAAGCTTTCTTT
.,TRBJ2-3,TRBD1,TRBV2,CASSSDRGRGTDTQYF,TGTGCCAGCAGCTCCGACAGGGGTAGGGGCACAGATACGCAGTATTTT
.,TRBJ2-1,TRBD2,TRBV7-7,CASSPGLAANNEQFF,TGTGCTAGCAGTCCGGGACTAGCGGCGAACAATGAGCAGTTCTTC
.,TRBJ2-2,TRBD2,TRBV9,CASSASRSGLNTGELFF,TGTGCCAGCAGCGCCTCGAGATCGGGACTAAACACCGGGGAGCTGTTTTTT
.,TRBJ2-7,TRBD2,TRBV7-9,CASSSWTRTDEQYF,TGTGCCAGCAGCTCGTGGACTAGGACGGACGAGCAGTACTTC
once,TRBJ1-1,.,TRBV5-1,CASSSSGGGTEAFF,TGCGCCAGCAGCTCCTCGGGAGGTGGAACTGAAGCTTTCTTT
.,TRBJ2-5,.,TRBV18,CASSPPGGLRETQYF,TGTGCCAGCTCACCCCCCGGGGGGCTCAGAGAGACCCAGTACTTC
.,TRBJ1-4,TRBD1,TRBV27,CASSSGQGWVGNEKLFF,TGTGCCAGCAGTTCTGGACAGGGCTGGGTCGGAAATGAAAAACTGTTTTTT
.,TRBJ2-1,.,TRBV28,CASSFLGGSSYNEQFF,TGTGCCAGCAGTTTTCTCGGCGGCAGCTCCTACAATGAGCAGTTCTTC
.,TRBJ1-2,TRBD1,TRBV7-8,CASSLGGTGGYGYTF,TGTGCCAGCAGCTTAGGTGGGACAGGGGGCTATGGCTACACCTTC
.,TRBJ2-2,.,TRBV6-5,CASRETGNTGELFF,TGTGCCAGTCGGGAGACTGGCAACACCGGGGAGCTGTTTTTT
once,TRBJ2-3,TRBD2,TRBV28,CASSWGGRGTDTQYF,TGTGCCAGCAGTTGGGGGGGACGAGGCACAGATACGCAGTATTTT
.,TRBJ1-5,TRBD1,TRBV5-6,CASSLGGFRSVQPQHF,TGTGCCAGCAGCTTAGGGGGCTTTAGATCGGTACAGCCCCAGCATTTT
.,TRBJ2-7,.,TRBV19,CASSTRDSYEQYF,TGTGCCAGTAGTACCCGAGACAGCTACGAGCAGTACTTC
.,TRBJ1-2,.,TRBV3-1/TRBV3-2,CASSQEIFVAGVGYTF,TGTGCCAGCAGCCAAGAAATTTTCGTGGCCGGAGTAGGCTACACCTTC
.,TRBJ2-7,.,TRBV19,CASRDIDGYEQYF,TGTGCCAGCCGGGACATTGACGGCTACGAGCAGTACTTC
.,TRBJ2-7,TRBD1,TRBV18,CASSRPGTGGAEQYF,TGTGCCAGCTCACGACCCGGGACAGGGGGCGCCGAGCAGTACTTC
.,TRBJ1-4,.,TRBV7-9,CASSEFQGINEKLFF,TGTGCCAGCAGTGAGTTCCAGGGTATTAATGAAAAACTGTTTTTT
.,TRBJ2-5,TRBD1,TRBV29-1,CSVEDPGQGEETQYF,TGCAGCGTTGAAGATCCGGGACAGGGTGAAGAGACCCAGTACTTC
.,TRBJ1-2,.,TRBV5-5,CASSLDQGTYGYTF,TGTGCCAGCAGCTTAGACCAGGGCACCTATGGCTACACCTTC
.,TRBJ1-5,.,TRBV19,CASSIGAASYQPQHF,TGTGCCAGTAGTATTGGGGCGGCCTCCTATCAGCCCCAGCATTTT
.,TRBJ2-2,TRBD1,TRBV15,CATSKSRDRVWRGNTGELFF,TGTGCCACCAGCAAGTCCCGGGACAGGGTTTGGCGGGGGAACACCGGGGAGCTGTTTTTT
.,TRBJ2-3,TRBD2,TRBV4-3,CASATSGSGTDTQYF,TGCGCCAGCGCAACTAGCGGGAGTGGCACAGATACGCAGTATTTT
.,TRBJ1-3,.,TRBV25-1,CASSRWGRKGNTIYF,TGTGCCAGCAGCCGATGGGGGCGAAAAGGAAACACCATATATTTT
.,TRBJ2-7,.,TRBV3-1/TRBV3-2,CASSQGALAYEQYF,TGTGCCAGCAGCCAAGGGGCACTAGCCTACGAGCAGTACTTC
.,TRBJ1-6,.,TRBV9,CASSVGAEVYNSPLHF,TGTGCCAGCAGCGTAGGGGCGGAGGTCTATAATTCACCCCTCCACTTT
.,TRBJ2-7,TRBD2,TRBV6-2/TRBV6-3,CASSYDSGKIYEQYF,TGTGCCAGCAGTTACGACAGCGGGAAGATCTACGAGCAGTACTTC
.,TRBJ2-1,.,TRBV11-1,CASSRGRLVDEQFF,TGTGCCAGCAGCCGGGGCCGACTAGTGGATGAGCAGTTCTTC
once,TRBJ1-2,.,TRBV5-1,CASSLGGGAGYTF,TGCGCCAGCAGCTTGGGTGGGGGCGCAGGCTACACCTTC
.,TRBJ1-5,.,TRBV7-9,CASSSWGGNQPQHF,TGTGCCAGCAGCTCGTGGGGGGGCAATCAGCCCCAGCATTTT
.,TRBJ1-1,.,TRBV4-3,CASSQEWGLNTEAFF,TGCGCCAGCAGCCAAGAATGGGGCCTGAACACTGAAGCTTTCTTT
.,TRBJ2-7,.,TRBV28,CASCPSGWSSYEQYF,TGTGCCAGCTGCCCCAGCGGGTGGAGCTCCTACGAGCAGTACTTC
.,TRBJ1-5,TRBD1,TRBV19,CASSETGFNQPQHF,TGTGCCAGTAGTGAGACAGGGTTCAATCAGCCCCAGCATTTT
.,TRBJ2-1,.,TRBV6-1,CASSETRYNEQFF,TGTGCCAGCAGTGAAACTAGGTACAATGAGCAGTTCTTC
.,TRBJ2-3,.,TRBV29-1,CSVEGRVSDTQYF,TGCAGCGTTGAGGGCAGAGTCTCAGATACGCAGTATTTT
.,TRBJ1-3,.,TRBV28,CASSLTGYAGNTIYF,TGTGCCAGCAGTTTAACAGGTTATGCTGGAAACACCATATATTTT
.,TRBJ2-3,.,TRBV7-2,CASSLQGGGTDTQYF,TGTGCCAGCAGCTTACAGGGGGGTGGCACAGATACGCAGTATTTT
.,TRBJ2-3,.,TRBV9,CASSVPGGGADTQYF,TGTGCCAGCAGCGTCCCCGGGGGTGGAGCAGATACGCAGTATTTT
once,TRBJ1-2,.,TRBV24-1,CATSDTLKGYTF,TGTGCCACCAGTGACACCTTAAAGGGGTACACCTTC
.,TRBJ1-1,.,TRBV19,CASIPGQNTEAFF,TGTGCCAGTATCCCAGGACAGAACACTGAAGCTTTCTTT
.,TRBJ2-1,TRBD2,TRBV5-1,CASSLSPGGSYNEQFF,TGCGCCAGCAGCTTGTCCCCGGGAGGATCCTACAATGAGCAGTTCTTC
.,TRBJ1-1,.,TRBV5-1,CASSGQGSNTEAFF,TGCGCCAGCAGCGGCCAGGGCTCCAACACTGAAGCTTTCTTT
.,TRBJ1-2,.,TRBV15,CATSRLTGNQDYGYTF,TGTGCCACCAGCAGACTCACAGGGAATCAGGACTATGGCTACACCTTC
.,TRBJ2-1,.,TRBV27,CASSLFGEQFF,TGTGCCAGCAGTTTATTCGGGGAGCAGTTCTTC
.,TRBJ2-1,TRBD2,TRBV6-6,CASSYGTSGDNEQFF,TGTGCCAGCAGTTACGGGACTAGCGGGGACAATGAGCAGTTCTTC